The T cell receptor (beta chain) under discussion was sequenced for a study of human T cells and chemical hapten exposure. Points from the study as a whole: Expanded TCRs produced significantly more large CDR3 similarity clusters than controls did.

The time point denotes: pre-sensitization, week 0. Indicated treatment: therapeutic diphenylcyclopropenone sensitization with weekly scalp DPC. About this clonotype: Its antigen is not identified.

The CDR3 extends over 14 amino acids. Germline V gives CDR1 SGHDN, CDR2 FVKESK. Trimming removed 4 bases from V and 7 bases from J, with 13 bases in between. TCRdb re-called the RACE reads through MiXCR, storing one row per CDR3 protein. The sample holds tens of thousands of distinct CDR3 sequences, 8% to 10% seen once. The sequenced sample was whole blood, obtained in connection with sensitization to the hapten diphenylcyclopropenone (DPC). This receptor was obtained from a woman aged 40 to 50 with alopecia areata. Some clones in this sample may be carry-over from other donors' samples. V usage is TRBV14 and J usage is TRBJ1-4; D is unclear. In DNA form, the CDR3 reads TGTGCCAGCAGCCGCCTAACCCCGGGTGAAAAACTGTTTTTT. As protein: CASSRLTPGEKLFF. Together with reference TRBV14 and TRBJ1-4, the CDR3 gives the full variable domain: EAGVTQFPSHSVIEKGQTVTLRCDPISGHDNLYWYRRVMGKEIKFLLHFVKESKQDESGMPNNRFLAERTGGTYSTLKVQPAELEDSGVYFCASSRLTPGEKLFFGSGTQLSVL.